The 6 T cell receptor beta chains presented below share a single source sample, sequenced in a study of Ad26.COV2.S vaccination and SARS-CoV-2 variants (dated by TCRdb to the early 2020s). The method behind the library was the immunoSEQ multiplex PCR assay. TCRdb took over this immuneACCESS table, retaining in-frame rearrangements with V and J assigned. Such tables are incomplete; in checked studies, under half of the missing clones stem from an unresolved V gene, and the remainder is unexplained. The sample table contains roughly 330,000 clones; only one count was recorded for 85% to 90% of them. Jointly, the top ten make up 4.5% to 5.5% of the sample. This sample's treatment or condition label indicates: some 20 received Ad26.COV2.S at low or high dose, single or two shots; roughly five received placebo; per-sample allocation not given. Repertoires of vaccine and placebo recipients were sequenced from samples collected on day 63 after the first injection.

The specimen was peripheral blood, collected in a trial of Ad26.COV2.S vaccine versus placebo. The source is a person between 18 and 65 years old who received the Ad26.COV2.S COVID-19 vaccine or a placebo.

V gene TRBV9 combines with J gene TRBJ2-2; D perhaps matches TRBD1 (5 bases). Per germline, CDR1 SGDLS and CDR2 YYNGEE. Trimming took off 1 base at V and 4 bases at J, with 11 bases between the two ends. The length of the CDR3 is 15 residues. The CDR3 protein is CASSVQGSATGELFF. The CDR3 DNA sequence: TGTGCCAGCAGCGTACAGGGTTCAGCCACCGGGGAGCTGTTTTTT. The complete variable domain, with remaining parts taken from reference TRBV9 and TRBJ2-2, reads DSGVTQTPKHLITATGQRVTLRCSPRSGDLSVYWYQQSLDQGLQFLIQYYNGEERAKGNILERFSAQQFPDLHSELNLSSLELGDSALYFCASSVQGSATGELFFGEGSRLTVL.

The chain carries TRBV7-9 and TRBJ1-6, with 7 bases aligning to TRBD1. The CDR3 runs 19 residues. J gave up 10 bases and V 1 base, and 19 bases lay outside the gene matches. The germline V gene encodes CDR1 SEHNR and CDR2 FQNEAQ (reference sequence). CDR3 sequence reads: CASSLVGGGQGGLGSPLHF. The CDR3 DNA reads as TGTGCCAGCAGCTTAGTTGGCGGGGGACAAGGGGGCCTGGGGTCACCCCTCCACTTT.

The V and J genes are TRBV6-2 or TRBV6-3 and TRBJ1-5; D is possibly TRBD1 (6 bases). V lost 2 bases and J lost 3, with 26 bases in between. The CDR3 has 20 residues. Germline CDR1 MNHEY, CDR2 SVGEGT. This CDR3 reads CASSYATPGLRGQSNQPQHF. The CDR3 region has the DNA TGTGCCAGCAGTTACGCAACCCCTGGCCTCCGTGGACAGTCCAATCAGCCCCAGCATTTT.

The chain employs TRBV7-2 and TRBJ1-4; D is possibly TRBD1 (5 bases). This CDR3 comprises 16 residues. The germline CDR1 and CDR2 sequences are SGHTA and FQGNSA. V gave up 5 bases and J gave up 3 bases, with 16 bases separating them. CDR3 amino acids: CASSLGVRGANEKLFF. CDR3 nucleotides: TGTGCCAGCAGCCTAGGGGTCCGGGGGGCTAATGAAAAACTGTTTTTT. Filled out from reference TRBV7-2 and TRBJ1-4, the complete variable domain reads GAGVSQSPSNKVTEKGKDVELRCDPISGHTALYWYRQSLGQGLEFLIYFQGNSAPDKSGLPSDRFSAERTGGSVSTLTIQRTQQEDSAVYLCASSLGVRGANEKLFFGSGTQLSVL.

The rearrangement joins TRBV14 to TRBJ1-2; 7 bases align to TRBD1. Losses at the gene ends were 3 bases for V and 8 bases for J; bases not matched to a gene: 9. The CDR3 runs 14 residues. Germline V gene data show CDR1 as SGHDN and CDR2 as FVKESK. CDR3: CASSHPDRAGGYTF. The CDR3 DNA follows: TGTGCCAGCAGCCACCCCGACAGGGCCGGGGGCTACACCTTC.

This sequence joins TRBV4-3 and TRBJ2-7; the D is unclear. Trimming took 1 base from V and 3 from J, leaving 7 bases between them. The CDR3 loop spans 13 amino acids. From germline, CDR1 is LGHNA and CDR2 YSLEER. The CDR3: CASSQANNYEQYF. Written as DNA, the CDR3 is TGCGCCAGCAGCCAAGCAAACAACTACGAGCAGTACTTC.